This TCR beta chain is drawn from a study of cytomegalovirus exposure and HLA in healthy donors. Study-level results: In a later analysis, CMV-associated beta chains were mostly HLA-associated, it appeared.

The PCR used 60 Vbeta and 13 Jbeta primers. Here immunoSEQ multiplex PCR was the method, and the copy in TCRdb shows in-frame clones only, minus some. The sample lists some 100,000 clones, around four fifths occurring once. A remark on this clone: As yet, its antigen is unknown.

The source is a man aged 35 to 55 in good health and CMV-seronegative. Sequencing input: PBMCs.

The CDR3 sequence: CASSFGTGIQPQHF. The CDR3 DNA reads as TGTGCCAGCAGCTTCGGGACAGGCATTCAGCCCCAGCATTTT. The chain carries TRBV7-9 and TRBJ1-5; TRBD1 aligns across 8 bases. This CDR3 has 14 amino acids. Losses at the gene ends were 3 bases for V and 6 bases for J; bases not matched to a gene: 4. Germline-derived CDR1 and CDR2 are SEHNR and FQNEAQ (reference sequence).